Sequencing of this T cell receptor beta chain was carried out in a study of tumor and adjacent non-tumor tissue in lung cancer. Study-level results: Tumor repertoires had a smaller top 100 clone share than normal lung.

This sample's RNA came from whole unsorted tissue. A modified ARM-PCR protocol with three rounds of nested PCR amplified TCRbeta. From the multiplex PCR reads, TCRdb called clonotypes with MiXCR, one entry per CDR3 protein. This sample has 120,000 to 150,000 distinct CDR3 sequences, with about 71% found just once. To note about this clonotype: Its antigen is undetermined. One end of the junction varies from germline; a read error may be responsible.

CDR3 length: 13 residues. CDR1 and CDR2 from the germline V gene are LGHNA and YNFKEQ. Sequencing was performed on lung tumor tissue. This chain joins TRBV4-2 and TRBJ2-3, with 7 bases that match TRBD2. The receptor comes from a man aged 60 to 69 with small cell lung cancer. In DNA form, the CDR3 reads TGTGCCACCCAGCGGGAACGGATAGATACACAGTATTTT. It codes for CATQRERIDTQYF.